These 23 T cell receptor beta chains were sequenced from one sample in a study of radiation and T cells in renal cell carcinoma. The time point: blood 2 weeks post-SBRT. Treatment defined: 15 Gy SBRT to primary tumor, nephrectomy 4 weeks later. The method was immunoSEQ multiplex PCR; TCRdb's version includes in-frame clones alone and lacks a portion of them. The sample has 100,000 to 150,000 clones; around 85% are singletons. Specimen: blood, collected from a patient whose treatment included radiotherapy and nephrectomy. The receptor set was obtained from a man in his forties or fifties with renal cell carcinoma.

This chain links TRBV28 with TRBJ1-4, with TRBD1 identical over 8 bases. Looked up from germline, CDR1 is MDHEN and CDR2 is SYDVKM. CDR3 length: 14 amino acids. V gave up 6 bases and J gave up 2 bases; unmatched junction bases: 2. The DNA of the CDR3 is TGTGCCAGCAGACGGACAGGGACTAATGAAAAACTGTTTTTT. This translates into CASRRTGTNEKLFF.

The chain carries TRBV5-1 and TRBJ2-5, with D unresolved. Germline CDR1 SGHRS, CDR2 YFSETQ. The CDR3 length is 17 residues. The V gene lost 4 bases and the J gene lost 5 bases, with 24 bases spanning the gap. Here the CDR3 DNA reads TGCGCCAGCAGCCCGGCCGAGAAGGGCCTCCGGACCGAGACCCAGTACTTC. Protein: CASSPAEKGLRTETQYF.

The V and J genes are TRBV7-9 and TRBJ2-1, with a weak D call TRBD2 (5 bases). V lost 6 bases to trimming and J lost 8 bases, with 17 bases between them. Germline CDR1 SEHNR, CDR2 FQNEAQ (reference sequence). The CDR3 has 14 amino acids. As DNA, the CDR3 is TGTGCCAGCAGTCAACTAGGATCTCACGATGAGCAGTTCTTC. It yields the protein CASSQLGSHDEQFF.

Ten or more counts support this clone. This rearrangement joins TRBV4-1 to TRBJ1-1; D remains unclear. V lost 0 bases to trimming and J lost 12 bases, with 11 bases between them. This CDR3 comprises 12 residues. The germline gives CDR1 MGHRA, CDR2 YSYEKL. DNA for the CDR3: TGCGCCAGCAGCCAAGAACGGGTCGGGTCTTTCTTT. It encodes CASSQERVGSFF.

In this sample, this clone turned up once. V gene TRBV5-1 combines with J gene TRBJ2-1; D possibly corresponds to TRBD2 (6 bases). CDR1 SGHRS and CDR2 YFSETQ come from the germline V gene. The V end was cut by 2 bases, the J end by 5 bases, with 20 bases between. The CDR3 runs 17 residues. The CDR3 coding sequence is TGCGCCAGCAGCTTTCGTAGGGGACTCGCGACCAACAATGAGCAGTTCTTC. Protein sequence: CASSFRRGLATNNEQFF.

This CDR3 is CASSQDLGDTQYF. The CDR3 region has the DNA TGCGCCAGCAGCCAAGATCTTGGGGATACGCAGTATTTT. The chain has TRBV4-3 and TRBJ2-3; no firm D call. Germline-derived CDR1 and CDR2 are LGHNA and YSLEER. V dropped 0 bases and J dropped 6 bases, with 7 bases sitting between them. CDR3 length equals 13 residues.

The chain joins TRBV7-2 to TRBJ2-3; D is perhaps TRBD2 (7 bases). V was shortened by 5 bases and J by 2 bases, with 17 bases between the two germline ends. Per germline, CDR1 SGHTA and CDR2 FQGNSA. The CDR3 spans 16 residues. CDR3 amino acids: CASSPRGGGATDTQYF. The CDR3 nucleotides are TGTGCCAGCAGCCCCCGAGGGGGGGGCGCCACAGATACGCAGTATTTT.

This clone was counted a single time. At one end, the junction sequence differs from germline, possibly due to a read error. This chain uses TRBV7-7 with TRBJ2-1, with 9 bases lining up with TRBD1. The CDR3 has 16 amino acids. The V gene's germline CDR1 is SSHAT and CDR2 FNYEAQ (reference sequence). The CDR3 DNA reads as TGTGCTAGCAGCTTAGATTGGGACAGGGCGGTCAATGAGCAGTTCTTC. It specifies CASSLDWDRAVNEQFF. The variable domain in full, with the rest retrieved from reference TRBV7-7 and TRBJ2-1, is GAGVSQSPRYKVTKRGQDVTLRCDPISSHATLYWYQQALGQGPEFLTYFNYEAQPDKSGLPSDRFSAERPEGSISTLTIQRTEQRDSAMYRCASSLDWDRAVNEQFFGPGTRLTVL.

This rearrangement joins TRBV7-2 to TRBJ2-3, with 7 bases aligning to TRBD2. J lost 2 bases, V lost 5 bases, and 4 bases had no gene match. This CDR3 contains 14 residues. Germline V gene sequence: CDR1 SGHTA, CDR2 FQGNSA. The CDR3 region is CASSRGGPTDTQYF. CDR3 coding DNA: TGTGCCAGCAGCCGCGGGGGACCCACAGATACGCAGTATTTT.

V usage is TRBV19 and J usage is TRBJ2-7; 11 positions match TRBD1. Germline assignment: CDR1 LNHDA and CDR2 SQIVND (reference sequence). The CDR3 totals 14 residues. The V and J ends lost 5 bases and 4 bases, in that order; junction bases with no gene match: 4. CDR3 region: CASSHGQGAYEQYF. The CDR3 DNA reads as TGTGCCAGTAGTCACGGACAGGGGGCTTACGAGCAGTACTTC.

The chain carries TRBV6-1 and TRBJ1-1; weak D call: TRBD1 (5 bases). The CDR3 consists of 14 residues. The germline gives CDR1 MNHNS, CDR2 SASEGT. The germline V and J ends were trimmed by 2 bases and 10 bases, with 17 bases remaining between them. CDR3 sequence: CASSEYGNGGVAFF. As DNA, the CDR3 is TGTGCCAGCAGTGAATATGGGAACGGAGGGGTAGCTTTCTTT.

The sample holds one count of this clone. The rearrangement uses TRBV10-3 and TRBJ1-6; the D gene is possibly TRBD1 (5 bases). The ends were cut back, 2 bases at V and 11 bases at J, with 19 bases in the middle. Germline V gene data show CDR1 as ENHRY and CDR2 as SYGVKD. The CDR3 is made up of 16 amino acids. The DNA of the CDR3 is TGTGCCATCAGTGAGCGGCAGGGTAACGGTTTCGCACCCCTCCACTTT. Its translation is CAISERQGNGFAPLHF.

This chain uses TRBV12-2 with TRBJ2-3; the D call TRBD1 from the table was never checked on the DNA. TRBV12-2 is flagged as a pseudogene. The CDR3 runs 17 residues. The CDR3 nucleotides read TGTGCAAGTCGCTTAGGGGGTCGACAGGCACACACAGATACGCAGTATTTT. This codes for CASRLGGRQAHTDTQYF.

The V call is TRBV18, the J call TRBJ2-3, with 7 bases aligning to TRBD1. The V gene's germline CDR1 is KGHSH and CDR2 LQKENI. This CDR3 is 17 amino acids long. V shed 0 bases and J 0 bases; nucleotides not matched to a gene: 6. Here the CDR3 reads CASSPPPGGTSTDTQYF. For the CDR3, the DNA is TGTGCCAGCTCACCACCGCCAGGGGGTACTAGCACAGATACGCAGTATTTT.

This clone was observed a single time. V usage is TRBV28 and J usage is TRBJ2-1, with D possibly matching TRBD2 (5 bases). V dropped 8 bases and J dropped 7 bases, with 15 bases sitting between them. Germline CDR1 MDHEN, CDR2 SYDVKM. This CDR3 contains 13 residues. This CDR3 is CASWNSGENEQFF. The CDR3 DNA is TGTGCCAGCTGGAACTCCGGGGAGAATGAGCAGTTCTTC.

The rearrangement links TRBV10-3 to TRBJ2-7, with 8 nucleotides matching TRBD1. The CDR3 sequence is 14 residues long. The ends lost 2 bases at V and 3 bases at J; junction bases unmatched: 3. Germline V gives CDR1 ENHRY, CDR2 SYGVKD. CDR3 sequence reads: CAISEGQGVYEQYF. DNA of the CDR3: TGTGCCATCAGTGAGGGACAGGGTGTCTACGAGCAGTACTTC.

The chain carries TRBV9 and TRBJ1-2, with D hard to call. The CDR3 is 15 amino acids. Germline assignment: CDR1 SGDLS and CDR2 YYNGEE. V was pared by 2 bases and J by 0 bases, with 11 bases between. The CDR3 bases are TGTGCCAGCAGCGTTTTGGGCAGCTCTAACTATGGCTACACCTTC. This codes for CASSVLGSSNYGYTF.

The V and J genes are TRBV30 and TRBJ2-3, with D unresolved. Germline V gives CDR1 GTSNPN, CDR2 SVGIG (reference sequence). The V and J ends lost 1 base and 11 bases respectively, with 13 bases between them. The CDR3 runs 12 residues. In nucleotides, the CDR3 is TGTGCCTGGAGTGAAGGGCCAGAGGTGCAGTATTTT. It is translated as CAWSEGPEVQYF.

The sample holds a few counts of this clone. V gene TRBV6-6 combines with J gene TRBJ1-1; 11 bases agree with TRBD1. This CDR3 contains 14 residues. Germline values: CDR1 MNHNY, CDR2 SVGAGI (reference sequence). J gave up 5 bases and V 7 bases, and 6 bases lay outside the gene matches. The CDR3 nucleotides are TGTGCCAGCACCGCCGGACAGGGGGCGACTGAAGCTTTCTTT. Its protein is CASTAGQGATEAFF.

The chain links TRBV2 to TRBJ2-7, with 7 bases matching TRBD1. The V gene's germline CDR1 is SNHLY and CDR2 FYNNEI. CDR3 size: 11 residues. Losses at the gene ends were 7 bases for V and 6 bases for J; bases not matched to a gene: 3. This CDR3 is CASNTGAEQYF. CDR3 DNA sequence: TGTGCCAGCAATACAGGGGCCGAGCAGTACTTC.

As DNA, the CDR3 is TGTGCCAGCTTCCCGGGTGGGCAGTGGGCCTACGAGCAGTACTTC. It yields the protein CASFPGGQWAYEQYF. The rearrangement uses TRBV2 and TRBJ2-7; no firm D call. CDR1 is SNHLY, CDR2 FYNNEI, per germline. With 8 bases removed from V and 2 bases from J, the gap between germline ends came to 19 bases. The CDR3 length is 15 residues.

The CDR3 bases are TGTGCCAGCAGCTTAGCACTACCGTTGGAGCAGTACTTC. Its translation: CASSLALPLEQYF. The chain recombines TRBV7-9 with TRBJ2-7; D gene unclear. The germline gives CDR1 SEHNR, CDR2 FQNEAQ (reference sequence). CDR3 length: 13 amino acids. Trimming took off 0 bases at V and 7 bases at J, with 10 bases between the two ends.

This clone came up a few times. The chain couples TRBV5-1 to TRBJ2-7; possibly TRBD1 for D (5 bases). CDR3 size: 12 residues. Germline V gene lookup returns CDR1 SGHRS and CDR2 YFSETQ. Trimming cost V 5 bases and J 4 bases, with 10 bases left between them. For the CDR3, the DNA is TGCGCCAGCAGTCTGCAGGGATACGAGCAGTACTTC. As protein: CASSLQGYEQYF.